The 2 T cell receptor beta chains listed next were all sequenced from one sample in a study of shared clonotypes between healthy human individuals. Using immunoSEQ multiplex PCR, the repertoire was profiled, and TCRdb retains in-frame clones only, with some absent. The sample consists of roughly 2,300,000 clones, approximately 90% of them appearing once. Material: naive CD4+ T cells from PBMCs. Subset reported: CD45RA+ positively selected. The receptor set was obtained from a man between 18 and 35 years old in good health. Some clones in this sample may be carry-over from other donors' samples.

The V gene is TRBV2, the J gene TRBJ1-4; tentative D call: TRBD1 (5 bases). From germline, CDR1 is SNHLY and CDR2 FYNNEI. CDR3 size: 15 residues. V lost 6 bases and J 8 bases, leaving 19 bases between the germline ends. As DNA, the CDR3 is TGTGCCAGCAGCCCTCAGGGCAGGGTAGGGGAAAAACTGTTTTTT. Amino acid sequence: CASSPQGRVGEKLFF.

J is TRBJ1-1 and V is TRBV18; 9 nucleotides agree with TRBD1. CDR3 length: 16 amino acids. Germline lookup yields CDR1 KGHSH and CDR2 LQKENI. V gave up 0 bases and J gave up 3 bases; unmatched junction bases: 5. The CDR3 reads CASSPPVTGGDTEAFF. CDR3 nucleotide sequence: TGTGCCAGCTCACCACCGGTGACAGGGGGTGACACTGAAGCTTTCTTT.